The 14 T cell receptor beta chains listed next were all sequenced from one sample in a study of shared clonotypes between healthy human individuals. CD45RO-negative CD8 cells positively selected for CCR7 made up the naive population, which excluded terminally differentiated effector memory CD45RA+ cells. Sequenced by immunoSEQ multiplex PCR; TCRdb stores in-frame clones only, minus some. Altogether about 2,200,000 clones are present, approximately 94% being singletons, with the ten largest covering about 1.5%. Input material: naive CD8+ T cells from PBMCs. These receptors all stem from a man younger than 30 in good health. Some clones in this sample may be carry-over from other donors' samples.

The chain joins TRBV9 to TRBJ2-5; possibly TRBD1 for D (6 bases). V was shortened by 3 bases and J by 0 bases, with 12 bases between the two germline ends. The CDR3 runs to 15 residues. The germline V gene has CDR1 SGDLS and CDR2 YYNGEE. CDR3 protein: CASSATGTNQETQYF. CDR3 sequence (DNA): TGTGCCAGCAGCGCCACCGGGACAAACCAAGAGACCCAGTACTTC.

The J gene is TRBJ1-4, the V gene TRBV28; unclear D gene. Trimming took off 7 bases at V and 7 bases at J, with 10 bases between the two ends. CDR1 and CDR2 from the germline V gene are MDHEN and SYDVKM. The CDR3 has 12 amino acids. CDR3 sequence (DNA): TGTGCCAGCACTCCGGGGAGTGAAAAACTGTTTTTT. It is translated as CASTPGSEKLFF.

This clone has a single count. The rearrangement links TRBV7-9 to TRBJ2-5, with 11 bases that match TRBD2. The trim removed 5 bases at V and 5 bases at J, leaving 13 bases unmatched. This CDR3 comprises 17 residues. CDR1 and CDR2 (germline): SEHNR, FQNEAQ (reference sequence). The CDR3 loop is CASSAPLAGAPRETQYF. The CDR3 DNA reads as TGTGCCAGCAGCGCACCACTAGCGGGGGCCCCCCGGGAGACCCAGTACTTC.

V usage is TRBV7-2 and J usage is TRBJ1-2, with TRBD1 identical over 7 bases. Trimming at V came to 5 bases and at J to 3 bases, leaving 12 bases not matched to a gene. The CDR3 is 16 residues long. CDR1 and CDR2 (germline): SGHTA, FQGNSA. The CDR3 protein is CASSTRQGLEDYGYTF. The CDR3 DNA sequence: TGTGCCAGCAGCACCAGACAGGGCTTAGAGGACTATGGCTACACCTTC.

This chain joins TRBV7-8 and TRBJ2-3, with a tentative D call TRBD2 (6 bases). Germline values: CDR1 SGHVS, CDR2 FQNEAQ. This CDR3 has 17 amino acids. V was trimmed by 0 bases and J by 4 bases, leaving 17 bases between them. The CDR3 nucleotides read TGTGCCAGCAGCTTAGCCGACCAGGACTACTGGGCAGATACGCAGTATTTT. The encoded protein is CASSLADQDYWADTQYF.

The rearrangement joins TRBV7-9 to TRBJ2-2; D unresolved. The V gene lost 3 bases and the J gene lost 0 bases, with 8 bases spanning the gap. CDR1 and CDR2 (germline): SEHNR, FQNEAQ (reference sequence). The CDR3 is 15 residues long. Written as DNA, the CDR3 is TGTGCCAGCAGCTTTTGGAACCCGAACACCGGGGAGCTGTTTTTT. It is translated as CASSFWNPNTGELFF.

V and J are TRBV9 and TRBJ1-2, with D maybe TRBD1 (5 bases). The CDR3 length is 11 residues. Trimming stripped 7 bases from V and 7 bases from J, with 11 bases between. The germline V gene has CDR1 SGDLS and CDR2 YYNGEE. CDR3 protein: CASGGVGGYTF. The CDR3 DNA reads TGTGCCAGCGGAGGGGTCGGTGGCTACACCTTC.

The chain has TRBV7-2 and TRBJ2-5, with TRBD2 matching 8 bases. This CDR3 is 17 amino acids long. Per germline, CDR1 SGHTA and CDR2 FQGNSA. V was clipped by 5 bases and J by 3 bases; unmatched bases: 14. CDR3 nucleotides: TGTGCCAGCAGCCACCCACCGCATCGAGCGGGAGAAGAGACCCAGTACTTC. As protein: CASSHPPHRAGEETQYF.

The chain is built from TRBV27 and TRBJ1-5; D is unresolved. The CDR3 is 13 amino acids. Germline CDR1 MNHEY, CDR2 SMNVEV (reference sequence). V was cut by 4 bases and J by 5 bases, with 9 bases left in between. The CDR3 nucleotides read TGTGCCAGCAGTTCCCAAATACATCAGCCCCAGCATTTT. Amino acids: CASSSQIHQPQHF.

This sequence joins TRBV9 and TRBJ2-1; 7 positions agree with TRBD1. Germline CDR1 is SGDLS and CDR2 is YYNGEE. The CDR3 has 17 amino acids. V was pared by 3 bases and J by 4 bases, with 13 bases of the junction left unmatched. CDR3 sequence reads: CASSEGPRGISYNEQFF. The DNA for the CDR3 is TGTGCCAGCAGCGAGGGCCCCAGGGGGATTTCTTACAATGAGCAGTTCTTC.

This chain uses TRBV11-2 with TRBJ1-2; the match to TRBD1 covers 8 bases. Germline V lookup: CDR1 SGHAT, CDR2 FQNNGV. Trimming took 4 bases from V and 5 from J; bases not matched to a gene: 6. The CDR3 is 14 residues long. Here the CDR3 DNA reads TGTGCCAGCAGCTCCGACGGACAGGGATATGGCTACACCTTC. Protein: CASSSDGQGYGYTF.

This rearrangement joins TRBV27 to TRBJ2-5; 7 bases are a match to TRBD2. Germline trimming cut 5 bases from V and 2 bases from J; bases unmatched to any gene: 14. The CDR3 loop spans 17 amino acids. CDR1 and CDR2 (germline): MNHEY, SMNVEV (reference sequence). CDR3 nucleotides: TGTGCCAGCAGTACCCGGTGGATAGCGGGTAGGCAAGAGACCCAGTACTTC. Protein product: CASSTRWIAGRQETQYF.

The rearrangement links TRBV9 to TRBJ1-5, with D hard to call. The CDR3 contains 15 residues. Looked up from germline, CDR1 is SGDLS and CDR2 is YYNGEE. The germline V and J ends were trimmed by 3 bases and 4 bases, with 14 bases remaining between them. This CDR3 reads CASSGGRALNQPQHF. The CDR3, as DNA: TGTGCCAGCAGCGGGGGAAGGGCCCTTAATCAGCCCCAGCATTTT.

This clone was observed a single time. DNA of the CDR3: TGTGCCAGCAGTCTCCGGGACCTCTACGAGCAGTACTTC. Protein product: CASSLRDLYEQYF. The genes are TRBV28 and TRBJ2-7, with D possibly being TRBD1 or TRBD2 (5 bases each). Trimming shortened V by 5 bases and J by 3 bases, and 11 bases separated the two germline ends. The germline V gene encodes CDR1 MDHEN and CDR2 SYDVKM. The CDR3 length is 13 residues.